Sequencing of this TCR beta chain was carried out in a study of T cells in Graves' hyperthyroidism and ophthalmopathy. V gave up 4 bases and J gave up 1 base; unmatched junction bases: 4. Germline CDR1 is SGHRS and CDR2 is YFSETQ. This CDR3 contains 14 residues. TCR beta CDR3 regions were amplified from RNA. TCR CDR3 underwent first-round RT-PCR with the HTBI primer set. MiXCR, applied by TCRdb to the multiplex PCR reads, yields one record per CDR3 protein. This sample carries roughly 400,000 distinct CDR3 sequences, roughly 25% of them seen once, and the ten largest clones take less than 75%. Graves' hyperthyroidism is called stable when ophthalmopathy does not progress within 18 months. Diagnosis of hyperthyroidism was new in patients aged 18 to 65, and its duration was under 2 months.

This chain connects TRBV5-1 to TRBJ2-5, with TRBD1 identical over 7 bases. The sequencing input was blood. The receptor was isolated from a man aged 45-60 years with Graves' hyperthyroidism. CDR3 amino acids: CASSRGQLQETQYF. The CDR3 nucleotides read TGCGCCAGCAGCCGGGGACAGCTCCAAGAGACCCAGTACTTC.